This TCR beta chain was captured in a study of shared clonotypes between healthy human individuals. Whole-study context: Donors, aged 18 to 49, were a couple of women and three men. The study used three CD4 naive, three CD4 memory, two CD8 naive and one CD8 memory plate per donor. Whole-study findings and limits: Naive CD4 clonotypes were shared across a handful of donors at roughly 4.6%. Generation of non-shared clonotypes was less probable than generation of clonotypes shared by all four donors.

It was CD45RO-negative cells, positively selected for CCR7, that made up naive CD8 cells, with terminally differentiated effector memory CD45RA+ cells excluded. The protocol was immunoSEQ multiplex PCR, while the TCRdb copy is restricted to in-frame clones and leaves out a portion. Among some 600,000 clones listed, approximately 96% were seen once. A word on this clone: Its matching antigen is unknown.

The CDR3 consists of 14 residues. Trimming pared 6 bases from V and 0 bases from J, leaving 14 bases between. From germline, CDR1 is SQVTM and CDR2 ANQGSEA. The TCR sequence derives from a woman aged 25 to 39 in good health. The chain recombines TRBV29-1 with TRBJ1-1; D remains unclear. Sequenced input: naive CD8+ T cells sorted from blood. CDR3 nucleotides: TGCAGCGTCAGACGTGGGATTATGAACACTGAAGCTTTCTTT. It encodes CSVRRGIMNTEAFF. Supplemented by reference TRBV29-1 and TRBJ1-1, the full variable domain reads SAVISQKPSRDICQRGTSLTIQCQVDSQVTMMFWYRQQPGQSLTLIATANQGSEATYESGFVIDKFPISRPNLTFSTLTVSNMSPEDSSIYLCSVRRGIMNTEAFFGQGTRLTVV.